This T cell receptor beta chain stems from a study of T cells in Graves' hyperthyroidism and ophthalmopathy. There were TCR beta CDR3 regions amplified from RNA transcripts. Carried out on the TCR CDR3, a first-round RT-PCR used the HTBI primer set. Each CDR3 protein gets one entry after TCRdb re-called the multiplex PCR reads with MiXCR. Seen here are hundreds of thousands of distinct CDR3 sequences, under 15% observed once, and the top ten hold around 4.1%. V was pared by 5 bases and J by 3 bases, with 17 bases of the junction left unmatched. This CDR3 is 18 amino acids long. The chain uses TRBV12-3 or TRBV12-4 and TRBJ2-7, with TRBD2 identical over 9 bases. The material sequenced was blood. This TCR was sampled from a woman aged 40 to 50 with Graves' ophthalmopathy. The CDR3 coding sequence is TGTGCCAGCAGTGCCGGGACTAGCAGGAACGTGTTGGGCTACGAGCAGTACTTC. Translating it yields CASSAGTSRNVLGYEQYF.